This is a list of T cell receptor beta chains from one sample in a study of a mutant IDH1 vaccine in newly diagnosed glioma. The antigens for these receptors are not known. Data came from immunoSEQ multiplex PCR; TCRdb stores just in-frame clones and leaves some out. The sample includes 45,000 to 50,000 clones, approximately 90% of them seen just once. The material sequenced was PBMCs, taken from a glioma patient whose treatment included an IDH1 peptide vaccine. The receptors derive from a woman in her forties with glioma. CDR3s include the opening cysteine and the closing phenylalanine or tryptophan. D genes are given only for firm matches. Clone sizes are given selectively: once, few, many, or a class where the clone is expanded.

D gene: TRBD2
V gene: TRBV2
clone size: NA
J gene: TRBJ2-5
CDR3 protein: CASYFPGTSAETQYF
CDR3 DNA: TGTGCCAGCTATTTTCCTGGGACTAGCGCCGAGACCCAGTACTTC

D gene: NA
V gene: TRBV13
clone size: NA
J gene: TRBJ2-7
CDR3 protein: CASSSVPGPNEQYF
CDR3 DNA: TGTGCCAGCAGCTCCGTTCCGGGTCCGAACGAGCAGTACTTC

D gene: NA
V gene: TRBV6-5
clone size: few
J gene: TRBJ1-1
CDR3 protein: CASSWGNTEAFF
CDR3 DNA: TGTGCCAGCAGTTGGGGGAACACTGAAGCTTTCTTT

D gene: NA
V gene: TRBV15
clone size: NA
J gene: TRBJ1-5
CDR3 protein: CATSRALAGIGNQPQHF
CDR3 DNA: TGTGCCACCAGCAGAGCCTTAGCGGGAATTGGCAATCAGCCCCAGCATTTT

D gene: NA
V gene: TRBV9
clone size: NA
J gene: TRBJ2-2
CDR3 protein: CASSLDSNTGELFF
CDR3 DNA: TGTGCCAGCAGCCTCGACTCCAACACCGGGGAGCTGTTTTTT

D gene: NA
V gene: TRBV7-2
clone size: NA
J gene: TRBJ2-1
CDR3 protein: CASSLERYNEQFF
CDR3 DNA: TGTGCCAGCAGCTTAGAACGATACAATGAGCAGTTCTTC

D gene: NA
V gene: TRBV2
clone size: NA
J gene: TRBJ2-6
CDR3 protein: CASSFRGRGTGANVLTF
CDR3 DNA: TGTGCCAGCAGCTTTCGTGGCAGGGGAACCGGGGCCAACGTCCTGACTTTC

D gene: NA
V gene: TRBV6-1
clone size: NA
J gene: TRBJ1-6
CDR3 protein: CASNQQGPGNSPLHF
CDR3 DNA: TGTGCCAGCAATCAACAGGGTCCTGGGAATTCACCCCTCCACTTT

D gene: TRBD1
V gene: TRBV30
clone size: NA
J gene: TRBJ2-7
CDR3 protein: CACRDRGNEQYF
CDR3 DNA: TGTGCCTGCCGGGACAGGGGCAACGAGCAGTACTTC

D gene: TRBD1
V gene: TRBV10-3
clone size: NA
J gene: TRBJ2-7
CDR3 protein: CAISDDRGSTYEQYF
CDR3 DNA: TGTGCCATCAGTGATGACAGGGGATCGACCTACGAGCAGTACTTC

D gene: TRBD2
V gene: TRBV4-3
clone size: NA
J gene: TRBJ2-1
CDR3 protein: CASSESSGGINEQFF
CDR3 DNA: TGCGCCAGCAGCGAATCTAGCGGGGGGATCAATGAGCAGTTCTTC

D gene: NA
V gene: TRBV7-9
clone size: once
J gene: TRBJ2-7
CDR3 protein: CASSPPGQLVDEQYF
CDR3 DNA: TGTGCCAGCAGCCCCCCGGGGCAGTTGGTGGACGAGCAGTACTTC

D gene: TRBD2
V gene: TRBV6-5
clone size: NA
J gene: TRBJ2-5
CDR3 protein: CASSPPGGAETQYF
CDR3 DNA: TGTGCCAGCAGCCCACCGGGGGGGGCAGAGACCCAGTACTTC

D gene: NA
V gene: TRBV5-1
clone size: NA
J gene: TRBJ2-5
CDR3 protein: CASSLAGARGETQYF
CDR3 DNA: TGCGCCAGCAGCTTGGCCGGGGCTCGAGGGGAGACCCAGTACTTC

D gene: NA
V gene: TRBV7-9
clone size: NA
J gene: TRBJ2-3
CDR3 protein: CASSPPWASPGADTQYF
CDR3 DNA: TGTGCCAGCAGCCCTCCCTGGGCTAGCCCGGGGGCAGATACGCAGTATTTT

D gene: TRBD1
V gene: TRBV19
clone size: NA
J gene: TRBJ2-7
CDR3 protein: CASSTGTGQTYEQYF
CDR3 DNA: TGTGCCAGTAGTACCGGGACAGGACAAACCTACGAGCAGTACTTC

D gene: TRBD2
V gene: TRBV4-1
clone size: NA
J gene: TRBJ2-7
CDR3 protein: CASSQEGRTSGTKYYEQYF
CDR3 DNA: TGCGCCAGCAGCCAAGAGGGTAGGACTAGCGGGACCAAGTACTACGAGCAGTACTTC

D gene: NA
V gene: TRBV4-2
clone size: NA
J gene: TRBJ2-2
CDR3 protein: CASSQGLINTGELFF
CDR3 DNA: TGTGCCAGCAGCCAAGGACTTATTAACACCGGGGAGCTGTTTTTT

D gene: NA
V gene: TRBV7-2
clone size: NA
J gene: TRBJ1-4
CDR3 protein: CASSLGSGVKNEKLFF
CDR3 DNA: TGTGCCAGCAGCTTAGGAAGTGGGGTTAAAAATGAAAAACTGTTTTTT

D gene: TRBD2
V gene: TRBV6-6
clone size: NA
J gene: TRBJ2-5
CDR3 protein: CASSGTSGGARETQYF
CDR3 DNA: TGTGCCAGCAGTGGGACTAGCGGGGGGGCCCGTGAGACCCAGTACTTC

D gene: TRBD2
V gene: TRBV30
clone size: NA
J gene: TRBJ2-2
CDR3 protein: CAWTSSGTGELFF
CDR3 DNA: TGTGCGTGGACTAGCTCGGGCACCGGGGAGCTGTTTTTT

D gene: NA
V gene: TRBV27
clone size: once
J gene: TRBJ1-5
CDR3 protein: CASSLLGASNQPQHF
CDR3 DNA: TGTGCCAGCAGTTTGCTGGGGGCTAGCAATCAGCCCCAGCATTTT

D gene: TRBD1
V gene: TRBV6-4
clone size: NA
J gene: TRBJ2-1
CDR3 protein: CASSDVTGTTEQFF
CDR3 DNA: TGTGCCAGCAGTGACGTGACAGGGACGACTGAGCAGTTCTTC

D gene: NA
V gene: TRBV7-2
clone size: NA
J gene: TRBJ1-4
CDR3 protein: CASSLVRSEKLFF
CDR3 DNA: TGTGCCAGCAGCTTAGTAAGGTCTGAAAAACTGTTTTTT

D gene: NA
V gene: TRBV18
clone size: NA
J gene: TRBJ2-2
CDR3 protein: CASSAAGWTGELFF
CDR3 DNA: TGTGCCAGCTCAGCCGCAGGGTGGACTGGGGAGCTGTTTTTT